One and the same sample provided the 10 T cell receptor beta chains below, sequenced in a study of T cells in Graves' hyperthyroidism and ophthalmopathy. TCR beta CDR3 region amplification was performed from RNA transcripts. HTBI primers were the set used in a first-round RT-PCR of the TCR CDR3. MiXCR, run by TCRdb on the multiplex PCR reads, gives a single entry per CDR3 protein. This table holds some 140,000 distinct CDR3 sequences, approximately 20% found once. Sequencing input: blood. These receptors all come from a woman between 45 and 60 years old with Graves' hyperthyroidism that later progressed to Graves' ophthalmopathy.

This clonotype occurred a few times. The V call is TRBV15, the J call TRBJ2-1, with D possibly TRBD2 on 6 matching bases. The CDR3 has 15 amino acids. Trimming cost V 3 bases and J 0 bases, with 9 bases left between them. The V gene's germline CDR1 is LNHNV and CDR2 YYDKDF (reference sequence). Here the CDR3 DNA reads TGTGCCACCAGCAGGCTGGGGGGCTCCTACAATGAGCAGTTCTTC. Amino acids: CATSRLGGSYNEQFF.

In this sample, this clonotype turned up a few times. The rearrangement joins TRBV7-2 to TRBJ1-3; D might be TRBD1 (6 bases). Deletions cut 5 bases from V and 4 bases from J, with 15 bases between. Germline V gene lookup returns CDR1 SGHTA and CDR2 FQGNSA. There are 15 residues in the CDR3. The CDR3 sequence: CASSEYRVAGNTIYF. CDR3 DNA: TGTGCCAGCAGCGAATACAGGGTAGCCGGAAACACCATATATTTT.

The rearrangement links TRBV3-1 to TRBJ2-1, with 7 bases identical to TRBD1. Germline loops: CDR1 LGHDT, CDR2 YNNKEL (reference sequence). V shed 6 bases and J 8 bases; nucleotides not matched to a gene: 7. The CDR3 covers 13 residues. CDR3 DNA: TGTGCCAGCAGGAAACAGGGGTTGGATGAGCAGTTCTTC. Its protein is CASRKQGLDEQFF.

The gene calls are TRBV20-1 and TRBJ1-1; tentative D call: TRBD1 (5 bases). The V gene's germline CDR1 is DFQATT and CDR2 SNEGSKA (reference sequence). This CDR3 is built from 10 residues. The V gene lost 5 bases and the J gene lost 7 bases, with 8 bases spanning the gap. CDR3 sequence (DNA): TGCAGTGCTTGGGGGGGTGAAGCTTTCTTT. It translates to CSAWGGEAFF.

This clonotype was recorded at least ten times. V usage is TRBV6-1 and J usage is TRBJ2-2; the D gene could be TRBD1 or TRBD2 (5 bases each). The CDR3 runs to 13 residues. V was trimmed by 6 bases and J by 2 bases, leaving 7 bases between them. Germline V gene lookup returns CDR1 MNHNS and CDR2 SASEGT. The CDR3 loop is CASRRGNTGELFF. DNA of the CDR3: TGTGCCAGCAGGAGGGGAAACACCGGGGAGCTGTTTTTT.

V gene TRBV19 combines with J gene TRBJ1-6; the D gene is possibly TRBD1 (6 bases). Germline values: CDR1 LNHDA, CDR2 SQIVND (reference sequence). The ends were cut back, 6 bases at V and 6 bases at J, with 12 bases in the middle. This CDR3 contains 14 residues. In DNA form, the CDR3 reads TGTGCCAGTAGCACCGACAGGCTTAATTCACCCCTCCACTTT. Protein: CASSTDRLNSPLHF.

The rearrangement uses TRBV28 and TRBJ1-2; D might be TRBD1 (6 bases). V was pared by 4 bases and J by 3 bases, with 12 bases between. This CDR3 is 14 amino acids long. The germline V gene encodes CDR1 MDHEN and CDR2 SYDVKM. DNA for the CDR3: TGTGCCAGCAGTTCGCCCCCAGGGGACTATGGCTACACCTTC. As protein: CASSSPPGDYGYTF.

This clonotype was counted between two and nine times. The chain employs TRBV7-8 and TRBJ2-1; 12 bases match TRBD2. The V gene end was trimmed by 8 bases and the J gene end by 10 bases; junction bases not matched to a gene: 24. Germline-derived CDR1 and CDR2 are SGHVS and FQNEAQ. The CDR3 contains 19 residues. The CDR3 coding sequence is TGTGCCAGCCTACTGCGGGGTACGGGACTAGCGGGCACGGGATGGGAGCAGTTCTTC. This codes for CASLLRGTGLAGTGWEQFF.

Turning to this clonotype: A clone one base away is much larger, so this may be a read error. This CDR3 is missing its conserved last phenylalanine or tryptophan, likely due to a read error. V gene TRBV28 combines with J gene TRBJ1-5; D not certain. There are 11 residues in the CDR3. Per germline, CDR1 MDHEN and CDR2 SYDVKM. Deletions cut 6 bases from V and 11 bases from J, with 11 bases between. In DNA form, the CDR3 reads TGTGCCAGCAGGACTCCTAGAACCCAGCATCTT. It is translated as CASRTPRTQHL.

This clonotype was seen a few times. This rearrangement joins TRBV6-1 to TRBJ1-2; 7 bases map to TRBD1. J lost 5 bases, V lost 5 bases, and 8 bases had no gene match. CDR1 and CDR2 (germline): MNHNS, SASEGT. CDR3 length: 14 residues. CDR3 sequence: CASSSTGARYGYTF. The DNA of the CDR3 is TGTGCCAGCAGTTCCACAGGGGCGCGGTATGGCTACACCTTC.